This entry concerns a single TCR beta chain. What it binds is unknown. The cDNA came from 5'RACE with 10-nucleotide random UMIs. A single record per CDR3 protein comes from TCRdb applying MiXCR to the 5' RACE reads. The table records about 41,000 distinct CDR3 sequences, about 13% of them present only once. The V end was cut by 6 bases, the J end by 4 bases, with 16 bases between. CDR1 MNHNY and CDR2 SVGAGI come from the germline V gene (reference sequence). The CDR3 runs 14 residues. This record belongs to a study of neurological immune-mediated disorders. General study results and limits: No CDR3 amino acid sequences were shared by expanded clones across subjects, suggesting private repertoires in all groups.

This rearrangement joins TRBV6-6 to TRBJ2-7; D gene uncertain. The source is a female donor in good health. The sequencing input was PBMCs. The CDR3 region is CASSGRDPLYEQYF. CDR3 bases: TGTGCCAGCAGCGGTAGGGATCCATTATACGAGCAGTACTTC.